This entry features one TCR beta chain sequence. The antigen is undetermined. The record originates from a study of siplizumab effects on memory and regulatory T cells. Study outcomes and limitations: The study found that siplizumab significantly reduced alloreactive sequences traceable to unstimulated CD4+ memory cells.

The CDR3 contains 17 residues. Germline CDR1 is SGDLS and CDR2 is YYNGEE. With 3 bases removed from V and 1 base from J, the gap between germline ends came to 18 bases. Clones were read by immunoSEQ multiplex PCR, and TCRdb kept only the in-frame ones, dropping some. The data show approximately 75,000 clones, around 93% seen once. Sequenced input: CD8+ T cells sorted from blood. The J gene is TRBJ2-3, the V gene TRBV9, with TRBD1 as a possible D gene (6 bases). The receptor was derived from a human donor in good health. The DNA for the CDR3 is TGTGCCAGCAGCGGACTACAAGATGAGGGGGGCACAGATACGCAGTATTTT. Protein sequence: CASSGLQDEGGTDTQYF.